The clone carrying this TCR beta chain was found once. Libraries were prepared by immunoSEQ multiplex PCR; TCRdb keeps only in-frame clonotypes and omits some of them. Counted here are about 170,000 clones, just under 85% occurring once; the ten biggest clones make up over 20%. The CDR3 spans 15 residues. The germline V and J ends were trimmed by 7 bases and 5 bases, with 18 bases remaining between them. Germline values: CDR1 SEHNR, CDR2 FQNEAQ (reference sequence). This specimen belongs to a study of blood T cell repertoires in COVID-19. The sample taken for sequencing was peripheral blood. This clonotype was obtained from a woman at least 80 years old with acute or convalescent COVID-19. The chain is built from TRBV7-9 and TRBJ2-1; tentative D call: TRBD1 (6 bases). The CDR3 DNA reads TGTGCCAGCACCCTACGAGGGACACCACACAATGAGCAGTTCTTC. Residues: CASTLRGTPHNEQFF.